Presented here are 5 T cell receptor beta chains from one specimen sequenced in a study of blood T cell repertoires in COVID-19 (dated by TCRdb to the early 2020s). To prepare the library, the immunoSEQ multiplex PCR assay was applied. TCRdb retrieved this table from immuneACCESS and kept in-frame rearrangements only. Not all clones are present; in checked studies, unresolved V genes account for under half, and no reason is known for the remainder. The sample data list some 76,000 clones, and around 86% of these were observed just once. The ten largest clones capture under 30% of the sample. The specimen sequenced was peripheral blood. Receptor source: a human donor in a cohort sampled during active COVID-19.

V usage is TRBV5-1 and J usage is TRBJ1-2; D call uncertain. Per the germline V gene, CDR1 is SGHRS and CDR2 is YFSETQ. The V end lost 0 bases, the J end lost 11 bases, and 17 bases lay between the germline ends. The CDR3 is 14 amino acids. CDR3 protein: CASSLAADSMGYTF. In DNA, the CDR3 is TGCGCCAGCAGCTTGGCGGCGGACTCTATGGGGTACACCTTC.

The CDR3 sequence: CAISVTGRYEQYF. The CDR3 DNA is TGTGCCATCAGTGTGACAGGGAGGTACGAGCAGTACTTC. The chain employs TRBV10-3 and TRBJ2-7, with a tentative D call TRBD1 (7 bases). Between the trimmed V and J ends, which lost 4 bases and 4 bases, there was a span of 11 bases. The CDR3 has 13 amino acids. Germline CDR1 is ENHRY and CDR2 is SYGVKD.

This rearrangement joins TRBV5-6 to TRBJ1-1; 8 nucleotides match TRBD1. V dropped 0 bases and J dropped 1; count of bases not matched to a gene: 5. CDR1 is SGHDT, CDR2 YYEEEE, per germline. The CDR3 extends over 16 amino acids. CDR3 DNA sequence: TGTGCCAGCAGCTTGGGGGCCGGGACAGGGAACACTGAAGCTTTCTTT. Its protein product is CASSLGAGTGNTEAFF. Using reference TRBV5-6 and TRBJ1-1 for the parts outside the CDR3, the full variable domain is DAGVTQSPTHLIKTRGQQVTLRCSPKSGHDTVSWYQQALGQGPQFIFQYYEEEERQRGNFPDRFSGHQFPNYSSELNVNALLLGDSALYLCASSLGAGTGNTEAFFGQGTRLTVV.

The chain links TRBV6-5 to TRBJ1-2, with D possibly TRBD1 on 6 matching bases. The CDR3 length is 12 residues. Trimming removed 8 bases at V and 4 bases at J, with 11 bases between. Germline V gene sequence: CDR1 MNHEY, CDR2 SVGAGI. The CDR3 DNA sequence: TGTGCCAGCCACCGGACAGTCTATGGCTACACCTTC. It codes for CASHRTVYGYTF.

This CDR3 is CASSPQGFGEQYF. The DNA for the CDR3 is TGTGCCAGCAGTCCACAGGGGTTTGGCGAGCAGTACTTC. V and J are TRBV12-3 or TRBV12-4 and TRBJ2-7; 7 nucleotides match TRBD1. There are 13 residues in the CDR3. V was clipped by 5 bases and J by 6 bases; unmatched bases: 7.